The clone carrying this T cell receptor beta chain was seen only once. One Seattle source followed patients from active infection through their disease course. The sample comes from a study of blood T cell repertoires in COVID-19. Study at large: Acute and convalescent COVID-19 specimens originated in the United States, Italy and Spain. From T cells, B-cell-depleted T cells, or PBMCs came the material, which was cDNA or gDNA.

The CDR3 loop spans 16 amino acids. CDR1 and CDR2 from the germline V gene are SGHRS and YFSETQ. J gave up 9 bases and V 0 bases, and 9 bases lay outside the gene matches. Per the original data handling: By means of reference gene primer amplification, nucleated cell counts were estimated. Assay used: immunoSEQ multiplex PCR; TCRdb lists only in-frame clones, some missing. V, J and clone size reflect that table, while D and trimming were determined from the DNA. The sample includes 45,000 to 70,000 clones, roughly 89% of them seen just once. This TCR came from a woman aged 55 to 70 with COVID-19, enrolled during active disease. The chain recombines TRBV5-1 with TRBJ2-1; 10 positions match TRBD2. The sample comprised peripheral blood. CDR3 DNA: TGCGCCAGCAGCTTGGTGCCTAGCGGGAGTATGGTTGAGCAGTTCTTC. Translated: CASSLVPSGSMVEQFF.